The clone carrying this T cell receptor beta chain was seen more than once but under ten times. The antigen remains unidentified. The germline gene is not matched at one end of the junction; a read error may be the cause. The CDR3 covers 18 residues. CDR1 is SSHAT and CDR2 is FNYEAQ in the germline V gene (reference sequence). A single record per CDR3 protein comes from TCRdb applying MiXCR to the RT-PCR reads. Among under 950,000 distinct CDR3 sequences listed, 20% to 25% were seen once. This specimen belongs to a study of response to subunit inactivated influenza vaccine. Study-wide findings and caveats: Authors proposed each seasonal influenza vaccination draws in few new T cells.

The receptor comes from a man between 50 and 59 years old who received an inactivated influenza vaccine. The chain carries TRBV7-7 and TRBJ2-1; a weak D match, TRBD1 (5 bases). Source: PBMCs from blood, taken more than 4 days after vaccination. The CDR3 reads CASSFHRRSDTESVEQFF. The CDR3 DNA is TGTGCTAGCAGCTTCCACCGAAGATCGGACACGGAAAGTGTGGAGCAGTTCTTC.